This T cell receptor (beta chain) was captured by sequencing in a study of cytomegalovirus exposure and HLA in healthy donors. Broader study findings: One cluster of highly shared sequence variants probably arose as a sequencing artifact. Association of approximately 18,000 TCR beta sequences with HLA alleles was found at 0.05 false discovery rate in a later analysis. Upon later analysis, TCR association rates were observed to vary by HLA locus, being highest for DRB1 and lowest for HLA-C. The majority of CMV-associated TCR beta chains were reported as apparently HLA-restricted in a later analysis.

The germline V gene has CDR1 MNHEY and CDR2 SMNVEV (reference sequence). V shed 5 bases, J shed 5 bases, and the junction held 14 bases outside the gene matches. The CDR3 covers 16 residues. To note about this clone: Its antigen is not known.

With 60 Vbeta and 13 Jbeta primers, the PCR was carried out. Method: immunoSEQ multiplex PCR; TCRdb's copy keeps in-frame clones and lacks some. The profile shows about 140,000 clones, around 70% of them singletons. Sample: PBMCs. This receptor was obtained from an older woman in good health and CMV-seropositive. This chain joins TRBV27 and TRBJ2-7, with 8 nucleotides matching TRBD1. CDR3 sequence: CASSTPTRQGSHEQYF. The CDR3 nucleotides are TGTGCCAGCAGTACACCTACGAGACAGGGGTCCCACGAGCAGTACTTC.